A selection of T cell receptor beta chains follows, all from one sample in a study of shared clonotypes between healthy human individuals. Some clones are missing from TCRdb's copy, which holds only in-frame ones; the method was immunoSEQ multiplex PCR. The sample gives over a million clones, approximately 78% of which show up once; more than 0.55% is in the top ten. Source material: memory CD4+ T cells from PBMCs. Receptors originate from a man between 18 and 29 years old in good health. Some clones in this sample may be carry-over from other donors' samples. The CDR3 runs from the conserved cysteine through the conserved F or W. The D gene is left open where the match is weak. Only part of the rows carry a size: once, few, many, or a class if the clone is expanded.

D	size	J	V	DNA	CDR3
NA	few	TRBJ1-1	TRBV27	TGTGCCAGCGGTTTAATAGGGCTGGGTGCTTTCTTT	CASGLIGLGAFF
NA	NA	TRBJ1-1	TRBV6-1	TGTGCCAGCAGAGTGGCAGGGCCCACTGAAGCTTTCTTT	CASRVAGPTEAFF
NA	once	TRBJ2-2	TRBV5-1	TGCGCCAGCAGCAGCACCAGCACCGGGGAGCTGTTTTTT	CASSSTSTGELFF
NA	NA	TRBJ2-3	TRBV2	TGTGCCAGCAGAATCGGTCGCACAGATACGCAGTATTTT	CASRIGRTDTQYF
NA	few	TRBJ1-4	TRBV4-1	TGCGCCAGCAGCCAAGACTCGAGGGTTAATGAAAAACTGTTTTTT	CASSQDSRVNEKLFF
NA	NA	TRBJ1-1	TRBV2	TGTGCCAGCAGTGAAAGTTCTGGGAGATACACTGAAGCTTTCTTT	CASSESSGRYTEAFF
NA	NA	TRBJ2-5	TRBV5-1	TGCGCCAGCAGCTTGGGACCCCAAGAAGAGACCCAGTACTTC	CASSLGPQEETQYF
NA	NA	TRBJ2-7	TRBV4-3	TGCGCCAGCAGCCAAGAACCGGACTCGGGGTACTACGAGCAGTACTTC	CASSQEPDSGYYEQYF
NA	NA	TRBJ2-6	TRBV6-6	TGTGCCAGCAAGGACGGGGCCAACGTCCTGACTTTC	CASKDGANVLTF
NA	NA	TRBJ2-3	TRBV7-9	TGTGCCAGCAGCCCCGTTGGGCCAGATACGCAGTATTTT	CASSPVGPDTQYF
NA	NA	TRBJ2-1	TRBV28	TGTGCCAGCAGTTTATTGTCTAGCAATGAGCAGTTCTTC	CASSLLSSNEQFF
TRBD1	NA	TRBJ1-2	TRBV5-1	TGCGCCAGCAGCTTGGGAGGCACAGGGGATACCTATGGCTACACCTTC	CASSLGGTGDTYGYTF
NA	many	TRBJ1-3	TRBV5-6	TGTGCCAGCAGCTTTGGGCAGGGATGGGACACCATATATTTT	CASSFGQGWDTIYF
TRBD1	once	TRBJ2-1	TRBV29-1	TGCAGCGCAGTTGGCCAGGGGGCAAAGTACAATGAGCAGTTCTTC	CSAVGQGAKYNEQFF
NA	NA	TRBJ1-2	TRBV30	TGTGCCTGGCGTAAGGGACGCTCCTATGGCTACACCTTC	CAWRKGRSYGYTF
NA	NA	TRBJ2-6	TRBV7-2	TGTGCCAGCAGGCGAGCGGGCAGCTCTGGGGCCAACGTCCTGACTTTC	CASRRAGSSGANVLTF
NA	NA	TRBJ2-5	TRBV4-1	TGCGCCAGCAGCCAAGTTGTGGCCAAAGAGACCCAGTACTTC	CASSQVVAKETQYF